The text below deals with one TCR beta chain. Its target is unknown. The sample comes from a study of graft-versus-host responses after intestinal transplantation. Overall study: Anti-thymocyte globulin was used for induction in all recipients, who then took tacrolimus and steroids for around 3 years.

Generated by immunoSEQ multiplex PCR, the TCRdb table keeps only in-frame clones and is missing some. The table lists approximately 28,000 clones, just under 95% of them singletons, with 0.65% to 0.8% in the top ten. Study results and caveats: Analysis identified GvH clones in recipient marrow, with some appearing first in ileum or blood.

CDR1 SGHTA and CDR2 FQGNSA come from the germline V gene. This CDR3 is 12 amino acids long. Trimming shortened V by 3 bases and J by 0 bases, and 3 bases separated the two germline ends. This TCR came from a human patient who received an intestinal transplant, so some T cells may come from the graft donor. The sample was PBMCs, taken 66 days after intestinal transplant. The chain recombines TRBV7-2 with TRBJ2-7; D not resolved. The CDR3 here is CASSFSSYEQYF. CDR3 nucleotide sequence: TGTGCCAGCAGCTTCAGCTCCTACGAGCAGTACTTC.